The rows below give T cell receptor beta chains drawn from one sample of a study of molecular identifiers for immune sequencing clone quantification. MiXCR, run by TCRdb on the PCR reads, gives a single entry per CDR3 protein. The sample holds some 320,000 distinct CDR3 sequences, roughly 24% seen once. Sequencing was carried out using naive CD8+ T cells from blood, with Jurkat cell RNA spiked in. The receptors were sampled from a human donor in good health. Some libraries in this study had Jurkat cell RNA spiked in. Each CDR3 is given with its conserved first and last residue. The D gene is left open where the match is weak. Clone size is not always given. Where it is, it says once, few, many or a class for expanded clones.

CDR3nt	CDR3aa	v_gene	d_gene	len	j_gene	abundance
TGTGCCAGCAGTTACGGGGCAGGGTTATGGAATGAGCAGTTCTTC	CASSYGAGLWNEQFF	TRBV6-5	-	15	TRBJ2-1	few
TGTGCCAGCAGTTTCGGAAGGGGCGCGGGCTATGGCTACACCTTC	CASSFGRGAGYGYTF	TRBV28	-	15	TRBJ1-2	-
TGTGCCAGCAGTTGGGGGGTCAATAGCAATCAGCCCCAGCATTTT	CASSWGVNSNQPQHF	TRBV28	-	15	TRBJ1-5	many
TGTGCCAGCAGTTCCTACTCCGGGGACCTTACCGAGCAGTACTTC	CASSSYSGDLTEQYF	TRBV13	-	15	TRBJ2-7	-
TGTGCCAGCAGAACGACAGGAACTAGCACAGATACGCAGTATTTT	CASRTTGTSTDTQYF	TRBV12-3/TRBV12-4	-	15	TRBJ2-3	-
TGTGCCACCAGTGAGGGAGGGTCGAACATTCAGTACTTC	CATSEGGSNIQYF	TRBV24-1	TRBD2	13	TRBJ2-4	-
TGTGCCAGCAGCGTAGTGAGTTCCGGGGAGCTGTTTTTT	CASSVVSSGELFF	TRBV9	-	13	TRBJ2-2	many
TGTGCCAGCAGTCAAACTAGCGACTCCTACAATGAGCAGTTCTTC	CASSQTSDSYNEQFF	TRBV6-5	TRBD2	15	TRBJ2-1	many
TGCAGTGCAATAACTAGCGGGAGCGGGGCAGATACGCAGTATTTT	CSAITSGSGADTQYF	TRBV20-1	TRBD2	15	TRBJ2-3	many
TGCAGCGTTGCGAGCGCTGAAGCTTTCTTT	CSVASAEAFF	TRBV29-1	-	10	TRBJ1-1	many
TGTGCCAGCAGCTTAGAGAGACAGGGGGAATGGAGGAACACTGAAGCTTTCTTT	CASSLERQGEWRNTEAFF	TRBV11-2	TRBD1	18	TRBJ1-1	-
TGTGCCAGCTATCAAAACACCGGGGAGCTGTTTTTT	CASYQNTGELFF	TRBV7-6	-	12	TRBJ2-2	-
TGTGCCAGCAGCCCCCCAGCGGGAGGGCCCGTTACGCAGTATTTT	CASSPPAGGPVTQYF	TRBV5-6	TRBD2	15	TRBJ2-3	-
TGCAGTGCTTCGGGACTAGCGGGAGAAGTAAGCTACAATGAGCAGTTCTTC	CSASGLAGEVSYNEQFF	TRBV20-1	TRBD2	17	TRBJ2-1	-
TGTGCCAGCAGTTTAACGGGGGGCGCATTGACAGATACGCAGTATTTT	CASSLTGGALTDTQYF	TRBV12-3/TRBV12-4	-	16	TRBJ2-3	few
TGTGCCAGCAGCCCTCGAGACAGCTATGGCTACACCTTC	CASSPRDSYGYTF	TRBV13	-	13	TRBJ1-2	few
TGTGCCAGCAGCCCGCGGGACAGGGAAGACGAGCAGTACTTC	CASSPRDREDEQYF	TRBV11-1	TRBD1	14	TRBJ2-7	-
TGTGCCAGCAGCCAAGGGGACCCTTCCTACGAGCAGTACTTC	CASSQGDPSYEQYF	TRBV5-6	-	14	TRBJ2-7	few
TGTGCCAGCTGGATTAGCGGCGCGGGGACCCAGTACTTC	CASWISGAGTQYF	TRBV6-2/TRBV6-3	-	13	TRBJ2-5	many
TGTGCCAGCAGCCTCCTCTCAGCGGGGAGCACAGATACGCAGTATTTT	CASSLLSAGSTDTQYF	TRBV7-6	TRBD2	16	TRBJ2-3	many
TGTGCCACCAGTGATAACCCCGGGACAGGGGGCCTCACCGAAGCTTTCTTT	CATSDNPGTGGLTEAFF	TRBV24-1	TRBD1	17	TRBJ1-1	-
TGTGCCAGCAGCTTAGATCGTAATGAGCAGTTCTTC	CASSLDRNEQFF	TRBV7-2	-	12	TRBJ2-1	many
TGTGCCAGCAGCTTGGAGTTGTGGTCAGGAGCTAGCACAGATACGCAGTGTTTT	CASSLELWSGASTDTQCF	TRBV7-2	-	18	TRBJ2-3	once
TGTGCCAGTAGTATATCAGCGGGGGGTGACAATGAGCAGTTCTTC	CASSISAGGDNEQFF	TRBV19	TRBD2	15	TRBJ2-1	-
TGTGCCAGCAGCTTAGTTTACGGGGGGCCGGGAAATGAGCAGTTCTTC	CASSLVYGGPGNEQFF	TRBV7-8	-	16	TRBJ2-1	-
TGTGCCGGCAGTTACTCCGGGGGCACCGAAGCTTTCTTT	CAGSYSGGTEAFF	TRBV6-2/TRBV6-3	-	13	TRBJ1-1	-
TGTGCCAGCAGCCTAGAATTATTTGGCTGCACCTTC	CASSLELFGCTF	TRBV7-9	-	12	TRBJ1-2	-
TGTGCCAGCAGTTTCCACAATGGACAGGGGAATTTGCTCAATCAGCCCCAGCATTTT	CASSFHNGQGNLLNQPQHF	TRBV12-3/TRBV12-4	TRBD1	19	TRBJ1-5	-
TGTGCCAGCAGCTCAGCAGGGGACCAAGAGACCCAGTACTTC	CASSSAGDQETQYF	TRBV7-8	-	14	TRBJ2-5	-
TGTGCCAGCAGACCTGGTAGTAATGAGCAGTTCTTC	CASRPGSNEQFF	TRBV4-2	-	12	TRBJ2-1	few
TGTGCCAGCAGCTTGTTTCCAGCCCAACAAAACACCATATATTTT	CASSLFPAQQNTIYF	TRBV5-6	-	15	TRBJ1-3	few
TGTGCCAGCAGTCCATTGACAGGGGCTTTCACTGAAGCTTTCTTT	CASSPLTGAFTEAFF	TRBV6-1	TRBD1	15	TRBJ1-1	many
TGTGCCAGCAGTCCAGGGTGGGGTCAGCCCCAGCATTTT	CASSPGWGQPQHF	TRBV14	-	13	TRBJ1-5	-
TGTGCCAGCGATCAATCCAGCTCTGGAAACACCATATATTTT	CASDQSSSGNTIYF	TRBV28	-	14	TRBJ1-3	many
TGTGCCAGCTCTCTAGATTCAGATACGCAGTATTTT	CASSLDSDTQYF	TRBV9	-	12	TRBJ2-3	few
TGCAGTGCTAGTGCGGACAGCAATCAGCCCCAGCATTTT	CSASADSNQPQHF	TRBV20-1	-	13	TRBJ1-5	few
TGCGCCAGCAGCTGGGCGGCTGACAGCACAGATACGCAGTATTTT	CASSWAADSTDTQYF	TRBV5-1	-	15	TRBJ2-3	many
TGTGCCAGCAGTTTGACTAGCGGGGTGCGCACAGATACGCAGTATTTT	CASSLTSGVRTDTQYF	TRBV12-3/TRBV12-4	TRBD2	16	TRBJ2-3	-
TGTGCCAGCTCTCTGACAGGGGGCGAAGAGACCCAGTACTTC	CASSLTGGEETQYF	TRBV18	TRBD1	14	TRBJ2-5	few
TGTGCCTGGACGATTGGACCTCTAGTCTCTGGGGCCAACGTCCTGACTTTC	CAWTIGPLVSGANVLTF	TRBV30	-	17	TRBJ2-6	-